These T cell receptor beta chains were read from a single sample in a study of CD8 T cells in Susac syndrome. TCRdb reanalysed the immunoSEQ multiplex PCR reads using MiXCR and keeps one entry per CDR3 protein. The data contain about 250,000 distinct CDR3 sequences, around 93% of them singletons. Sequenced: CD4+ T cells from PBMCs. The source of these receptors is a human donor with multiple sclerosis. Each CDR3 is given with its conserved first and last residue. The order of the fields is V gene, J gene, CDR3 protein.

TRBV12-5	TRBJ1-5	CASGPGTGANQPQHF
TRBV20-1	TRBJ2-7	CSASRDKDYEQYF
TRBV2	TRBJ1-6	CASSADSPAISPLHF
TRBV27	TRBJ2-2	CASSREVRGGLFF
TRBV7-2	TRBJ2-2	CASSEGRNTGELFF
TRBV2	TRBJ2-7	CASSTYEQYF
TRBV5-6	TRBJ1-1	CASSRERGFLMNTEAFF
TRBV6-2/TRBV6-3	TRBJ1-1	CARDENRDRGAEAFF
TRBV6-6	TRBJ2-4	CASSSSGRDIQYF
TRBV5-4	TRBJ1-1	CASSPLGITEAFF
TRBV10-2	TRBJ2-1	CASSDLTSGEHNEQFF
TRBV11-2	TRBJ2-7	CASSLGRGQKTYEQYF
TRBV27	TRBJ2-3	CASSRQGDRTDTQYF
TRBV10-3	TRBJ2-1	CAISGQGGVNEQFF
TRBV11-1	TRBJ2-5	CASSLISGVNLGETQYF
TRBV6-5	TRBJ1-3	CASSYGSNGNTIYF
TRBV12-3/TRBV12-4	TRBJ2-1	CASSTDRAFTEQFF
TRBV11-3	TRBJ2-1	CASSITSGDSYNEQFF
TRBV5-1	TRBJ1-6	CASSRGQQSSYNSPLHF
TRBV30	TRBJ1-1	CAWKGDRSPNTEAFF
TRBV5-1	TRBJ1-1	CASSSDRVGYTEAFF
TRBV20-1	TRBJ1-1	CSAREQGKSIGAFF
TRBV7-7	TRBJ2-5	CASSLDSGGTQYF
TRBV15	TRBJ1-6	CATSGGQGSNSPLHF
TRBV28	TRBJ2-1	CASSFPGREDEQFF
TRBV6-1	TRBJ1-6	CASSGEIVVSYNSPLHF
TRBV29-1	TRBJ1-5	CSVIDRTGRQPQHF
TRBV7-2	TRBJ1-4	CASSLAPGINEKLFF
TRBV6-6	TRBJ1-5	CASSSGQQISPQHF
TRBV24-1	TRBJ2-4	CATSETAKNIQYF
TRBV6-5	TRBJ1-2	CASSYSGGGQRSYTF
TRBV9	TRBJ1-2	CASSDRASTAGYTF
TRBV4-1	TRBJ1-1	CASSQGRGMKRTEAFF
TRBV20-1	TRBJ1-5	CSASMADHSNQPQHF
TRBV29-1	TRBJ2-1	CSVDGTRAGGYNEQFF
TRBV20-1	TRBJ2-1	CSAPNRAVYEQFF
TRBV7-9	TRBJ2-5	CASSLGVTGTDSQETQYF
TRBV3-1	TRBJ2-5	CASSPRDHIRGQETQYF
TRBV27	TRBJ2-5	CASRELLAGGQETQYF
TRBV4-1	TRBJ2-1	CASSHVGGRNEQFF
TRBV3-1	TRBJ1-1	CASSQLDRETFF
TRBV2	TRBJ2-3	CASSDEAVAADTQYF
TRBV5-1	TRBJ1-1	CASSLEGASEAFF
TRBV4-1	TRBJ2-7	CASSQVQGGLYEQYF
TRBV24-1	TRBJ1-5	CATSAQGVSNQPQHF
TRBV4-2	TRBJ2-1	CASSQDAGLNNEQFF
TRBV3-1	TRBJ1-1	CASSHDPGNTEAFF
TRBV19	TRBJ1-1	CASRIGVMNTEAFF
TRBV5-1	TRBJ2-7	CASSLEWRSYEQYF
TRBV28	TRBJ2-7	CASSQQGLRTYEQYF
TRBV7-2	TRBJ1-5	CASSLETDQPQHF
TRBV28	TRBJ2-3	CASRNSGGAPNTQYF